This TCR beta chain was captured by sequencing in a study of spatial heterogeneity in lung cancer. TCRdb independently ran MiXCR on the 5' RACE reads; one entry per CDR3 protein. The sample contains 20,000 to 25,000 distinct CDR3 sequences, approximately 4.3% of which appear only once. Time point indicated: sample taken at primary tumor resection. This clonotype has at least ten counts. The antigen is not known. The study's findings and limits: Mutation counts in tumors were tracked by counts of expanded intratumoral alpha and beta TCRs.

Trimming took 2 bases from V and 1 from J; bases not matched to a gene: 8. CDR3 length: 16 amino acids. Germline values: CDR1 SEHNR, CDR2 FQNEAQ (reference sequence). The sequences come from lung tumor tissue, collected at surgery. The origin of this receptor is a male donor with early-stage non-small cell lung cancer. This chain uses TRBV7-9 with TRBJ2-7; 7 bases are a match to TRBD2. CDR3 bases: TGTGCCAGCAGCTTACCCCGGGACTATCCATCCTACGAGCAGTACTTC. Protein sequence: CASSLPRDYPSYEQYF.